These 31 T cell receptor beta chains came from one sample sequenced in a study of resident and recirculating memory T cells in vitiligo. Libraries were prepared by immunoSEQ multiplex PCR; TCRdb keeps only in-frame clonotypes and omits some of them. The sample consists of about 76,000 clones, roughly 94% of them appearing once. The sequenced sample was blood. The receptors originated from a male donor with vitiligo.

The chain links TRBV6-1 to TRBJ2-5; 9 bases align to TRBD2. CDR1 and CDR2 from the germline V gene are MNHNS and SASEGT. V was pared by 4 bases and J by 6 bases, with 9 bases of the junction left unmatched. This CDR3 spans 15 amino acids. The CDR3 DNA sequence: TGTGCCAGCAGTGTGGGTGCGGGGGGGCAAAAGACCCAGTACTTC. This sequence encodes CASSVGAGGQKTQYF.

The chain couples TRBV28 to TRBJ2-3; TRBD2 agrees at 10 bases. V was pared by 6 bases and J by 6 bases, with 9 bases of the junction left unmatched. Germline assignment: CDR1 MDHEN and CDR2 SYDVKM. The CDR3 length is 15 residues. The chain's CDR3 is CASSLAGVGGDTQYF. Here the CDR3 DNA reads TGTGCCAGCAGCCTAGCGGGAGTGGGGGGGGATACGCAGTATTTT.

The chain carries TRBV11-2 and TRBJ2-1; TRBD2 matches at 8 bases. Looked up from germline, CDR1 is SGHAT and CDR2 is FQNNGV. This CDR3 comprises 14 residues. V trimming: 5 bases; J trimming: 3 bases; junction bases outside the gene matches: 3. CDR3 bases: TGTGCCAGCAGCCTGGGGACTAGCTACAATGAGCAGTTCTTC. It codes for CASSLGTSYNEQFF.

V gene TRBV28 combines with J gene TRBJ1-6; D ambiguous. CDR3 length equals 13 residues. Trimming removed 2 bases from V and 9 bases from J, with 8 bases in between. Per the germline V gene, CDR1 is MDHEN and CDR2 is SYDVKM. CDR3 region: CASSLGPGSPLHF. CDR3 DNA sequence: TGTGCCAGCAGTTTAGGCCCGGGTTCACCCCTCCACTTT.

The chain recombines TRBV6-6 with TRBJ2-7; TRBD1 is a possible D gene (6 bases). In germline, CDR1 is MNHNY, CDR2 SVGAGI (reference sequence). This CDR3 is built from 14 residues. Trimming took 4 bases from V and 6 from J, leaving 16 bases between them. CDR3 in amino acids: CASSSLTGMSEQYF. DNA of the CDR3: TGTGCCAGCAGTTCCCTAACAGGGATGAGCGAGCAGTACTTC.

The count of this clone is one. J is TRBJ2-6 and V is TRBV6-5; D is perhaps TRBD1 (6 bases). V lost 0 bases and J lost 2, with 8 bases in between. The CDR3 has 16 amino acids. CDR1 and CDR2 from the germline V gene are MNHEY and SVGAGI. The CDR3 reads CASSYSYRAGANVLTF. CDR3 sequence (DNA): TGTGCCAGCAGTTACTCTTACAGGGCTGGGGCCAACGTCCTGACTTTC.

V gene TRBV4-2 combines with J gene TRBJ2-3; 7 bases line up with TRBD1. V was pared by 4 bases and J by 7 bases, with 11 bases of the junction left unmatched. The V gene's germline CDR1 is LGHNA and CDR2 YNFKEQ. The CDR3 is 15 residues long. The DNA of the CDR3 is TGTGCCAGCAGCCCAGGCGAGACAGGGACCCATACGCAGTATTTT. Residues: CASSPGETGTHTQYF.

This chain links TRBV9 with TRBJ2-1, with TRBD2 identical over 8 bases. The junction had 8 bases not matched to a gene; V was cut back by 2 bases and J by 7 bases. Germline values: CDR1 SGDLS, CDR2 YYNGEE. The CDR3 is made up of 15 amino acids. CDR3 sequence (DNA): TGTGCCAGCAGCGTCAGCGGGAGTGATACTAATGAGCAGTTCTTC. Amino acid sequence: CASSVSGSDTNEQFF.

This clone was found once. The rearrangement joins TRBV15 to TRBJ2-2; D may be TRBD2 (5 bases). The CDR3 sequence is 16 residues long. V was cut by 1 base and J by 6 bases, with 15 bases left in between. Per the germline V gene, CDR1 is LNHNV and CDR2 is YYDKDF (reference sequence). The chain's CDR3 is CATSRGVQRRAGELFF. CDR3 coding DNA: TGTGCCACCAGCAGAGGGGTGCAACGGCGGGCCGGGGAGCTGTTTTTT.

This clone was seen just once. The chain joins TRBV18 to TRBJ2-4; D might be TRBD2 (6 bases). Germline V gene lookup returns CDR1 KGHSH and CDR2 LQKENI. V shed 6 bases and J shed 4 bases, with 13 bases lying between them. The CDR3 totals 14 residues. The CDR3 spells CASSSGAGKNIQYF. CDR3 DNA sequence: TGTGCCAGCTCTTCGGGAGCCGGGAAAAACATTCAGTACTTC.

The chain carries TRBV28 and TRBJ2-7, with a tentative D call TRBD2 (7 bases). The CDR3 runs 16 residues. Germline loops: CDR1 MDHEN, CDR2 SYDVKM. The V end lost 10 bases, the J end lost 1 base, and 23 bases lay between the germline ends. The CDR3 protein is CATTSLGGRRSYEQYF. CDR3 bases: TGTGCCACCACCTCCCTGGGGGGGCGCCGGTCCTACGAGCAGTACTTC. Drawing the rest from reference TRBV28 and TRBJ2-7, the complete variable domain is DVKVTQSSRYLVKRTGEKVFLECVQDMDHENMFWYRQDPGLGLRLIYFSYDVKMKEKGDIPEGYSVSREKKERFSLILESASTNQTSMYLCATTSLGGRRSYEQYFGPGTRLTVT.

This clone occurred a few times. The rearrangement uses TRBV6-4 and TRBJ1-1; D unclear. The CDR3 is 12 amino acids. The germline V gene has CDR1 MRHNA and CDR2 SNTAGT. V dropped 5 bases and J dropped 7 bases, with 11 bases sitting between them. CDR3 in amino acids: CASSPGGYEAFF. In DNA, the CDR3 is TGTGCCAGCAGTCCAGGAGGCTATGAAGCTTTCTTT.

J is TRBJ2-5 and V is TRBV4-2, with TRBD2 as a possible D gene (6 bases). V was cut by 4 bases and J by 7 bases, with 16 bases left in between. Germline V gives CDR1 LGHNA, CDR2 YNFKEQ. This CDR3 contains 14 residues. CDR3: CASSRELATGTQYF. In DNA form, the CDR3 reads TGTGCCAGCAGCCGGGAACTAGCCACGGGGACCCAGTACTTC.

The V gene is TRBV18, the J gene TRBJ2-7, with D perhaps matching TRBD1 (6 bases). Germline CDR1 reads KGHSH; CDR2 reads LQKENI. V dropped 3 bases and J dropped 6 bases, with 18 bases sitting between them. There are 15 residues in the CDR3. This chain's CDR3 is CASSPPGPGDGEQYF. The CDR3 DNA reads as TGTGCCAGCTCACCGCCAGGGCCAGGGGATGGCGAGCAGTACTTC.

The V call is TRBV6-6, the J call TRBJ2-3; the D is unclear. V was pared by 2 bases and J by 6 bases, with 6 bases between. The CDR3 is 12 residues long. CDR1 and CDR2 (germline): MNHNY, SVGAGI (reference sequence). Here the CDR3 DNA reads TGTGCCAGCAGTTACGCGGAGGATACGCAGTATTTT. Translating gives CASSYAEDTQYF.

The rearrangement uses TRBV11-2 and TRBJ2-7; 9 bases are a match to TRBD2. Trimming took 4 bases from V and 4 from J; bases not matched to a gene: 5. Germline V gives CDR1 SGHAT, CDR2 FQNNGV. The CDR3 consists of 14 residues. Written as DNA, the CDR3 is TGTGCCAGCAGCTCCCTAGCGGGAAGGTACGAGCAGTACTTC. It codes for CASSSLAGRYEQYF.

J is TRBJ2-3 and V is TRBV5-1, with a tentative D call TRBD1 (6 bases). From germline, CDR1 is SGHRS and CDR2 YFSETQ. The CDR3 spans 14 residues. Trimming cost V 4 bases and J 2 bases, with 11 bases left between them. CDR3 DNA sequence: TGCGCCAGCAGCAGGGGGAGTTACACAGATACGCAGTATTTT. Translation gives CASSRGSYTDTQYF. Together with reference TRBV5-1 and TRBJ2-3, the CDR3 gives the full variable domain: KAGVTQTPRYLIKTRGQQVTLSCSPISGHRSVSWYQQTPGQGLQFLFEYFSETQRNKGNFPGRFSGRQFSNSRSEMNVSTLELGDSALYLCASSRGSYTDTQYFGPGTRLTVL.

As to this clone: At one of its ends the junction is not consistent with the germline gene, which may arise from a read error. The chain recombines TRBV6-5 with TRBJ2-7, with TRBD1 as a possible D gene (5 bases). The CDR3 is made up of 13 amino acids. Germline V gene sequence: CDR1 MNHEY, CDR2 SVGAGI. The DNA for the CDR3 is TGTGCCAGCAGCAACCCAGGGTCGTACGAGCAGTGCTTC. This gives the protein CASSNPGSYEQCF.

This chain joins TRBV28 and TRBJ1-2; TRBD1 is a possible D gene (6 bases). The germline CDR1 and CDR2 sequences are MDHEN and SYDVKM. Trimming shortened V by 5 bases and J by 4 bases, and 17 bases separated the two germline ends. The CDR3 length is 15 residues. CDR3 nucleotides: TGTGCCAGCAGTACCTATGGGGCAGGGGTCTATGGCTACACCTTC. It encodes CASSTYGAGVYGYTF.

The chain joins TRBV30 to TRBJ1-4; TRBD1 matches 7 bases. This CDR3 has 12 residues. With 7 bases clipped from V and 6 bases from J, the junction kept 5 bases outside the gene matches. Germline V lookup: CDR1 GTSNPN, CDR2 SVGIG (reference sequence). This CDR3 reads CALGGPDEKLFF. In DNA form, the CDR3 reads TGTGCCTTAGGGGGCCCCGATGAAAAACTGTTTTTT.

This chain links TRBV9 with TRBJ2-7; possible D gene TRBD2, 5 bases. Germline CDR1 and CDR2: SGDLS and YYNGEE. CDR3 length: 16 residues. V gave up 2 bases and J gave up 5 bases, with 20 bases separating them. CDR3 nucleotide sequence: TGTGCCAGCAGCGTGGGTTGGGAACCCAGCGGCGACGAGCAGTACTTC. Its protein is CASSVGWEPSGDEQYF.

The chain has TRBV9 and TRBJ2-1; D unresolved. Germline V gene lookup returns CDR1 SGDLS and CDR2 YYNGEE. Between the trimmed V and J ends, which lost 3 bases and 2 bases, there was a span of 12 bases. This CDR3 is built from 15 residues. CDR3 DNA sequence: TGTGCCAGCAGCGGAGAAGGAGACCCCTACAATGAGCAGTTCTTC. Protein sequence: CASSGEGDPYNEQFF.

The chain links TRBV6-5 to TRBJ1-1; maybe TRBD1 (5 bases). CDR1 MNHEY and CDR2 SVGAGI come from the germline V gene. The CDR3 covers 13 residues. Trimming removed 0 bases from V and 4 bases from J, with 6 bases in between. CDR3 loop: CASSYSDSTEAFF. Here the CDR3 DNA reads TGTGCCAGCAGTTACTCTGACAGCACTGAAGCTTTCTTT.

As DNA, the CDR3 is TGTGCCAGCAGCCCGAGGGGGACAGGGGAATGGAATGAGCAGTTCTTC. Translated: CASSPRGTGEWNEQFF. The chain links TRBV7-9 to TRBJ2-1; 10 bases are shared with TRBD1. The CDR3 loop spans 16 amino acids. The germline V gene has CDR1 SEHNR and CDR2 FQNEAQ (reference sequence). With V trimmed by 5 bases and J by 7 bases, 11 bases remained unmatched.

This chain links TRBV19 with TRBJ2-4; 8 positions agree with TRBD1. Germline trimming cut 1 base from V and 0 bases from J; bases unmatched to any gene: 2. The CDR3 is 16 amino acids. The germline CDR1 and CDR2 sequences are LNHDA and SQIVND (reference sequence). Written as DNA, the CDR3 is TGTGCCAGTAGTATAGCAGGACAGGGAGCCAAAAACATTCAGTACTTC. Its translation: CASSIAGQGAKNIQYF.

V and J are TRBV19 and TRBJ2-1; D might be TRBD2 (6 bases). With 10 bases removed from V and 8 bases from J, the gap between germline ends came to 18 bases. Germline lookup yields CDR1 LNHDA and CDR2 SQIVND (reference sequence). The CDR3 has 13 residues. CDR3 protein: CATSGGWGDEQFF. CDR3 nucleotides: TGTGCCACCTCCGGAGGTTGGGGGGATGAGCAGTTCTTC.

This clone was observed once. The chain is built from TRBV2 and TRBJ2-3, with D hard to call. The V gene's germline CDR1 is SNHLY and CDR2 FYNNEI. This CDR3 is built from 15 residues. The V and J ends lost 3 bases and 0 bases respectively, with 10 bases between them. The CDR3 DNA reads TGTGCCAGCAGTGATGAAACCCGGAGCACAGATACGCAGTATTTT. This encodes CASSDETRSTDTQYF.

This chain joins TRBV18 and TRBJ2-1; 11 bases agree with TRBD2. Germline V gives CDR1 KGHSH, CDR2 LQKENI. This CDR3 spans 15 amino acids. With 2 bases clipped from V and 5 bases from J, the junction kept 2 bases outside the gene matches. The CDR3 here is CASSPASGRNNEQFF. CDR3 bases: TGTGCCAGCTCACCAGCTAGCGGGAGGAACAATGAGCAGTTCTTC.

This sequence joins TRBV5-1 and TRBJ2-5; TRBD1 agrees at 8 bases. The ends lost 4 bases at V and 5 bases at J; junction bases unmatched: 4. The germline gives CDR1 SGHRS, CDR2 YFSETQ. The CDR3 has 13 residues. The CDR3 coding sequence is TGCGCCAGCAGCGGGGACAGGTGGGAGACCCAGTACTTC. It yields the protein CASSGDRWETQYF.

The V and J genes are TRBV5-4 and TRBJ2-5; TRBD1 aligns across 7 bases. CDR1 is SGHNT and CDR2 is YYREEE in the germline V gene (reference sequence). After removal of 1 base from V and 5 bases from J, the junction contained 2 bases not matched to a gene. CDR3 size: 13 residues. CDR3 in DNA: TGTGCCAGCAGCTTGCAGGACAGGGAGACCCAGTACTTC. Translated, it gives CASSLQDRETQYF.

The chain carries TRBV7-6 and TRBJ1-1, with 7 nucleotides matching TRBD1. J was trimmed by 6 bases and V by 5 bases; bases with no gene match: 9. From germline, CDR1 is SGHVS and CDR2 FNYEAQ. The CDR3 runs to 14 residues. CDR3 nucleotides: TGTGCCAGCAGCATTGGACAGGATGTCTCTGAAGCTTTCTTT. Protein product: CASSIGQDVSEAFF.